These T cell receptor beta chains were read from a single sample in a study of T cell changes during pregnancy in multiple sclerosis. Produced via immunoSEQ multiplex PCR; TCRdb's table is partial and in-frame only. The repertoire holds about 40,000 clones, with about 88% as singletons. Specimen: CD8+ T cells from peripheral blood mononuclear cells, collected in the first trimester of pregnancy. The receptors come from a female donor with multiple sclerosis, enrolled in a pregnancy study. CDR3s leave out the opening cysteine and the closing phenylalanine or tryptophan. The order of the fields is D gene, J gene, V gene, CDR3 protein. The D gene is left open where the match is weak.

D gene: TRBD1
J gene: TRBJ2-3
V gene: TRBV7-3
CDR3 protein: ASSSGGPDTQY

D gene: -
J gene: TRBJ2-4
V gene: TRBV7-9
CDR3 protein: ASSPPSFAKNIQY

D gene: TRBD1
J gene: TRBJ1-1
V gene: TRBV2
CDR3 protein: ATNSGTGEEAF

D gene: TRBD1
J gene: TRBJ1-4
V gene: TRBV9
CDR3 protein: ASSGRDSPFNEKLF

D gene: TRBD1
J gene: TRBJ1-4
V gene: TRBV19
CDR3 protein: ASRTYRGANEKLF

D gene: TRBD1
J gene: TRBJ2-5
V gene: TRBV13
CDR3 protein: ASSLGQGWKTQY

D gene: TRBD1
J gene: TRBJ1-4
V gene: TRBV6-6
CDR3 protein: ASSYKQGWEKLF

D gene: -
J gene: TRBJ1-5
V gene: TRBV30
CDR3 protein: AWSVSGAGNQPQH

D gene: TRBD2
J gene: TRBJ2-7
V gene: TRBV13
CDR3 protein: ASSERTSGGRSSYEQY

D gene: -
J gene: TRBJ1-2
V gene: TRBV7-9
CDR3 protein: ASSLSTGPYGYT

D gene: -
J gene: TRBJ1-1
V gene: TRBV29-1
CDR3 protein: SVDWGGQATEAF

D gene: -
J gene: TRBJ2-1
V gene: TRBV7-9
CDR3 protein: ASSSPSGRRSVNEQF

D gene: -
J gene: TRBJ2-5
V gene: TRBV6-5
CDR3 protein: ASSYYSQETQY

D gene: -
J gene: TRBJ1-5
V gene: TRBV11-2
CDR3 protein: ASSLRGYSNQPQH

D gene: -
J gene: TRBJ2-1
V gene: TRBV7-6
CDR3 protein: ASSWLAANNEQF

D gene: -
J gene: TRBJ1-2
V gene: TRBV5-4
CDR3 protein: ASSGRGAGRPGYT

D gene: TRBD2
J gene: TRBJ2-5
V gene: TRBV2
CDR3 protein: ASSRLAGAETQY

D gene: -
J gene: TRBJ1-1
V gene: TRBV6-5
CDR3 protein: ASTTGGQNTEAF

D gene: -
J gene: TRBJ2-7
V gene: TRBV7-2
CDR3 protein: ASSLAAGRGLYEQY

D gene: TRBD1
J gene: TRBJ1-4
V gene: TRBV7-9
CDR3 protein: ASQGEPNEKLF

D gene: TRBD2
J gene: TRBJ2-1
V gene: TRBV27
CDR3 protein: ASSRKRGSYNEQF

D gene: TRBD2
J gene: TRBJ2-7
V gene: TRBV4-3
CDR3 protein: ASSQGRGAYEQY

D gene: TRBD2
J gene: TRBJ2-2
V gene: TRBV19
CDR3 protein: ASSSAGGMRGTGELF

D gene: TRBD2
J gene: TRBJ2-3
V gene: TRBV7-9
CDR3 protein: ASTSGARGGTDTQY

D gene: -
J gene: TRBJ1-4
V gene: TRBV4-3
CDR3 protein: ASSQDLGAANEKLF

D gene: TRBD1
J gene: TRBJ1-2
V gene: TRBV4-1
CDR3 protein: ASSNRQGINYGYT

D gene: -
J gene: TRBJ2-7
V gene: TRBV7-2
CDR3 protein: ASSLTPRDSSYEQY

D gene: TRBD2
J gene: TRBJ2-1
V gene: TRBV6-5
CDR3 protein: ASSYSTSGGINEQF

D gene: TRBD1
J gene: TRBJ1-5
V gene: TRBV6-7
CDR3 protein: ASSPGTGWNQPQH

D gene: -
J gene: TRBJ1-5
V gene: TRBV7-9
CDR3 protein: ASSLAIGQPQH

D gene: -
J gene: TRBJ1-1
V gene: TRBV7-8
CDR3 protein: ASSFLQGEGMNTEAF

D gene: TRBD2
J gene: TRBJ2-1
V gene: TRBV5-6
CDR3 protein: ASSLAASGGPLYNEQF

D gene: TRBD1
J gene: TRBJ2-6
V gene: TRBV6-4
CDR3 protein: ASSDSSGDSGLSGANVLT

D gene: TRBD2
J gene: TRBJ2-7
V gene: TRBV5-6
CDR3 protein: ASSGRAGYEQY

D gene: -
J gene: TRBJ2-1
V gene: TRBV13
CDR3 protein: ASSPRGQGPSYNEQF

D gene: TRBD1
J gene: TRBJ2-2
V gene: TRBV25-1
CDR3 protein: ASKDRGGPGELF

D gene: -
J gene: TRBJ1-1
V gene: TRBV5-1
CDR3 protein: ASSLDRVLGTEAF

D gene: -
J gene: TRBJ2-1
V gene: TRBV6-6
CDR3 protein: ASSSGDEQF

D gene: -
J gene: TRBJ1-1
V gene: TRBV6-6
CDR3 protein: ASSYDGGDTEAF

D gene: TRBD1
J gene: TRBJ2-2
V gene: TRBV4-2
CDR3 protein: ASSPGTGGLDTGELF

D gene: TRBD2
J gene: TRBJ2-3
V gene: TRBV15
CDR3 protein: ATSRGMAGGDTDTQY

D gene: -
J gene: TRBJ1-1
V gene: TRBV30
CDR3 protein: AWSPDSGTEAF

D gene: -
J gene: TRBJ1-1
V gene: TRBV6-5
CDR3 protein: ASSYSGGNTEAF

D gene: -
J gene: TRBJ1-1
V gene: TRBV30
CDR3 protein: GLEVENTEAF

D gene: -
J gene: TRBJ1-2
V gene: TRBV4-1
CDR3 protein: ASSQDLGYGYT

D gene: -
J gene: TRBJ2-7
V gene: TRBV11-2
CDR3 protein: ASSSRASGSYEQY

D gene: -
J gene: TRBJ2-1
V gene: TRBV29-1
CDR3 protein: STTGYEQF

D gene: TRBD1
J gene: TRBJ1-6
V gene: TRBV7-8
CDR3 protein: ASSADRGGSPLH

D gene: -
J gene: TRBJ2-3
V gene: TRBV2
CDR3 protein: ASSEWAGGTDTQY

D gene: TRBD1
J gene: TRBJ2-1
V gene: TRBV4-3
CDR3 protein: ASSQDATGANNEQF

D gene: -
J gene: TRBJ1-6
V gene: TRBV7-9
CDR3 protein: ASTLRIDSRKFPLH

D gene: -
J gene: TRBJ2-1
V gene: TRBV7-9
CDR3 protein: ASSLGGGDEQF

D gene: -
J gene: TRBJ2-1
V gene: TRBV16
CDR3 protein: ASSQSVVSYNEQF

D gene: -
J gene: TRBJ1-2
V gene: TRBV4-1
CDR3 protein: ASSQFNGPGYGYT

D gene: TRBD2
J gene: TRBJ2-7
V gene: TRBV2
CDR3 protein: ASRPGLAGGPHEQY